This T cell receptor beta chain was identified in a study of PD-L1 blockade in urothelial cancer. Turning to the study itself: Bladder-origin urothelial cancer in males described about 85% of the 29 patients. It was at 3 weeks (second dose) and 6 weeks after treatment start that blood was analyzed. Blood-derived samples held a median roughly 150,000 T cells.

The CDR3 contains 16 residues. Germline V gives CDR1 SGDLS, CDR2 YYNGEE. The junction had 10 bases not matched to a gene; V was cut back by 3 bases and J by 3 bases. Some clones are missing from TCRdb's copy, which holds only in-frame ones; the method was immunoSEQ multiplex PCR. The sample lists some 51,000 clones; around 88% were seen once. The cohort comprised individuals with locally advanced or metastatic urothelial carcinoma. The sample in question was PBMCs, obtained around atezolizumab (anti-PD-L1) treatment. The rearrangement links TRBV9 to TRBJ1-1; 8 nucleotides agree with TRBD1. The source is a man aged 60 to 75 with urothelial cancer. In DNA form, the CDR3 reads TGTGCCAGCAGCGGGATAGGGACAGGCATGGACACTGAAGCTTTCTTT. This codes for CASSGIGTGMDTEAFF.